Described below is a single T cell receptor beta chain sequence and its context. The source of the sample is a study of CD8 T cells in Susac syndrome. RNA was extracted with the RNeasy kit, and a quantity of about 0.5 to 1 ug was reverse transcribed using random hexamers. TCRdb analysed the immunoSEQ multiplex PCR reads with MiXCR anew, one entry per CDR3 protein. The sample holds roughly 200,000 distinct CDR3 sequences, about 95% seen once. Negative isolation yielded CD4+ and CD8+ T cells, and FACS enriched TEMRA cells. The source material was CD4+ T cells from PBMCs. The sequence was obtained from a human donor in good health.

The DNA of the CDR3 is TGTGCCAGCAGTCCCTGGGGGGAGACCCAGTACTTC. Translating it yields CASSPWGETQYF. The chain uses TRBV28 and TRBJ2-5; D tentatively fits TRBD1 or TRBD2 (5 bases each). CDR1 MDHEN and CDR2 SYDVKM come from the germline V gene. The CDR3 sequence is 12 residues long. V shed 5 bases and J shed 5 bases, with 9 bases lying between them.